The 26 T cell receptor beta chains in this list originate from one sample, sequenced in a study of identical twins (dated by TCRdb to the mid-2010s). The library relied on 5' RACE. Sequencing took place on an Illumina HiSeq 2000. TCRdb took the public reads, trimmed them with fastp at Q25, ran MiXCR for clone calling and kept in-frame beta chains. Rows matching on CDR3 protein sequence are summarized as one entry with the most common DNA and genes. This sample is represented by 400,000 to 650,000 distinct CDR3 sequences; about 20% of them were singletons. The top ten clones comprise about 0.91% of the sample. These sequences were also reported in another study, on T cells expressing NK-cell markers.

The specimen sequenced was CD4+ T cells sorted from blood. The receptors originated from a woman aged 18-35 years in good health.

The rearrangement joins TRBV20-1 to TRBJ1-1; D may be TRBD1 (5 bases). Germline lookup yields CDR1 DFQATT and CDR2 SNEGSKA (reference sequence). V lost 0 bases and J lost 2, with 10 bases in between. This CDR3 is built from 14 residues. The CDR3 region has the DNA TGCAGTGCTAGAGATCGACAGCGCAACACTGAAGCTTTCTTT. This codes for CSARDRQRNTEAFF.

The V and J genes are TRBV5-1 and TRBJ1-4, with D perhaps TRBD1 (6 bases). V was shortened by 2 bases and J by 5 bases, with 10 bases between the two germline ends. Germline V CDR1 and CDR2: SGHRS, YFSETQ. This CDR3 is 14 amino acids long. The CDR3 DNA reads as TGCGCCAGCAGCTTAACAGGGATCAATGAAAAACTGTTTTTT. This codes for CASSLTGINEKLFF. Filled out from reference TRBV5-1 and TRBJ1-4, the complete variable domain reads KAGVTQTPRYLIKTRGQQVTLSCSPISGHRSVSWYQQTPGQGLQFLFEYFSETQRNKGNFPGRFSGRQFSNSRSEMNVSTLELGDSALYLCASSLTGINEKLFFGSGTQLSVL.

The chain joins TRBV28 to TRBJ2-7; D not resolved. Trimming took off 2 bases at V and 4 bases at J, with 12 bases between the two ends. The CDR3 length is 14 residues. Germline V CDR1 and CDR2: MDHEN, SYDVKM. The CDR3 spells CASSLGGQIYEQYF. The CDR3 region has the DNA TGTGCCAGCAGTTTAGGTGGGCAGATATACGAGCAGTACTTC. Supplemented by reference TRBV28 and TRBJ2-7, the full variable domain reads DVKVTQSSRYLVKRTGEKVFLECVQDMDHENMFWYRQDPGLGLRLIYFSYDVKMKEKGDIPEGYSVSREKKERFSLILESASTNQTSMYLCASSLGGQIYEQYFGPGTRLTVT.

J is TRBJ2-4 and V is TRBV20-1; perhaps D is TRBD1 or TRBD2 (5 bases each). The CDR3 contains 14 residues. The V end lost 5 bases, the J end lost 0 bases, and 11 bases lay between the germline ends. Looked up from germline, CDR1 is DFQATT and CDR2 is SNEGSKA (reference sequence). The CDR3 DNA reads as TGCAGTGCTGGGGGATCTCTAGCCAAAAACATTCAGTACTTC. Its translation: CSAGGSLAKNIQYF.

The gene calls are TRBV6-1 and TRBJ2-6; 11 bases line up with TRBD1. Germline V gives CDR1 MNHNS, CDR2 SASEGT. Unmatched junction bases numbered 5, after V lost 7 bases and J lost 3 bases. The CDR3 length is 16 residues. The CDR3, as DNA: TGTGCCAGCAAGGGACAGGGGGTAGGTGGGGCCAACGTCCTGACTTTC. Amino acid sequence: CASKGQGVGGANVLTF.

This clonotype was observed many times. The chain links TRBV12-3 or TRBV12-4 to TRBJ2-1, with D possibly matching TRBD2 (6 bases). CDR3 length equals 15 residues. V was trimmed by 4 bases and J by 9 bases, leaving 19 bases between them. CDR3 sequence: CASSSVPGVAVEQFF. CDR3 nucleotide sequence: TGTGCCAGCAGTTCGGTGCCGGGAGTCGCGGTTGAGCAGTTCTTC.

This clonotype came up many times. The chain couples TRBV7-8 to TRBJ1-1; D is unclear. The germline CDR1 and CDR2 sequences are SGHVS and FQNEAQ. V was shortened by 5 bases and J by 0 bases, with 16 bases between the two germline ends. The CDR3 is 16 residues long. The CDR3 loop reads CASSPSGAVLNTEAFF. CDR3 DNA: TGTGCCAGCAGCCCGTCGGGTGCAGTTTTGAACACTGAAGCTTTCTTT.

The chain couples TRBV20-1 to TRBJ2-7; TRBD1 matches at 10 bases. In germline, CDR1 is DFQATT, CDR2 SNEGSKA (reference sequence). The CDR3 consists of 15 residues. V lost 5 bases, J lost 2 bases, and 9 bases stayed unmatched. CDR3 amino acids: CSAFKRDRGAYEQYF. Written as DNA, the CDR3 is TGCAGTGCTTTTAAACGGGACAGGGGAGCCTACGAGCAGTACTTC.

This clonotype was counted a few times. The chain employs TRBV12-3 or TRBV12-4 and TRBJ1-2, with a possible D match to TRBD1 (6 bases). This CDR3 has 14 amino acids. V gave up 2 bases and J gave up 6 bases, with 13 bases separating them. CDR3 in DNA: TGTGCCAGCAGTTTATTAACAGGGCGAGATGGCTACACCTTC. It yields the protein CASSLLTGRDGYTF.

This chain links TRBV24-1 with TRBJ2-3; D is undetermined. The V gene lost 3 bases and the J gene lost 6 bases, with 6 bases spanning the gap. CDR1 and CDR2 (germline): KGHDR, SFDVKD. The CDR3 length is 12 residues. The DNA of the CDR3 is TGTGCCACCAGTGATACGCTGGATACGCAGTATTTT. It codes for CATSDTLDTQYF.

V and J are TRBV19 and TRBJ1-2; D uncertain. The CDR3 totals 14 residues. The ends were cut back, 4 bases at V and 8 bases at J, with 17 bases in the middle. Per the germline V gene, CDR1 is LNHDA and CDR2 is SQIVND (reference sequence). The CDR3 here is CASSKGTVIRGYTF. CDR3 DNA: TGTGCCAGTAGTAAGGGTACAGTGATTAGGGGCTACACCTTC.

In this sample, this clonotype turned up a few times. CDR3 sequence reads: CASSQRVSTDTQYF. Here the CDR3 DNA reads TGTGCCAGCAGCCAGCGGGTTAGCACAGATACGCAGTATTTT. The V and J genes are TRBV3-1 and TRBJ2-3; D possibly corresponds to TRBD2 (5 bases). Germline V gene sequence: CDR1 LGHDT, CDR2 YNNKEL (reference sequence). The V and J ends lost 3 bases and 0 bases respectively, with 7 bases between them. This CDR3 region has 14 residues.

This clonotype occurred many times. V and J are TRBV7-9 and TRBJ2-1, with 13 bases that match TRBD2. Germline lookup yields CDR1 SEHNR and CDR2 FQNEAQ (reference sequence). The CDR3 consists of 16 residues. The trim removed 5 bases at V and 6 bases at J, leaving 7 bases unmatched. The CDR3 spells CASSPRLAGGSNEQFF. The CDR3 DNA sequence: TGTGCCAGCAGCCCGCGACTAGCGGGGGGCTCCAATGAGCAGTTCTTC.

The chain links TRBV15 to TRBJ2-7; TRBD1 might be the D (5 bases). CDR1 and CDR2 from the germline V gene are LNHNV and YYDKDF (reference sequence). This CDR3 spans 15 amino acids. V was shortened by 0 bases and J by 4 bases, with 13 bases between the two germline ends. DNA of the CDR3: TGTGCCACCAGCAGAGATCAGGGCAGGGAATACGAGCAGTACTTC. It encodes CATSRDQGREYEQYF.

This clonotype occurred a few times. This rearrangement joins TRBV7-3 to TRBJ2-7; possibly TRBD1 or TRBD2 for D (5 bases each). Germline V lookup: CDR1 SGHTA, CDR2 FQGTGA. Trimming pared 2 bases from V and 0 bases from J, leaving 11 bases between. The CDR3 has 15 amino acids. The CDR3 protein is CASSLGPGHSYEQYF. CDR3 coding DNA: TGTGCCAGCAGCTTAGGCCCGGGGCACTCCTACGAGCAGTACTTC. The variable domain in full, completed from reference TRBV7-3 and TRBJ2-7, reads GAGVSQTPSNKVTEKGKYVELRCDPISGHTALYWYRQSLGQGPEFLIYFQGTGAADDSGLPNDRFFAVRPEGSVSTLKIQRTERGDSAVYLCASSLGPGHSYEQYFGPGTRLTVT.

The chain couples TRBV7-9 to TRBJ2-2; D perhaps matches TRBD2 (5 bases). Trimming removed 6 bases at V and 4 bases at J, with 9 bases between. This CDR3 is built from 13 residues. Germline V lookup: CDR1 SEHNR, CDR2 FQNEAQ (reference sequence). Here the CDR3 reads CASRVGVTGELFF. The CDR3 DNA sequence: TGTGCCAGCAGAGTGGGAGTCACCGGGGAGCTGTTTTTT.

This clonotype was seen more than once but under ten times. V usage is TRBV9 and J usage is TRBJ2-6; no clear D gene. Germline CDR1 SGDLS, CDR2 YYNGEE. This CDR3 has 13 amino acids. The germline V and J ends were trimmed by 0 bases and 4 bases, with 2 bases remaining between them. CDR3 in amino acids: CASSVGGANVLTF. The CDR3 DNA sequence: TGTGCCAGCAGCGTAGGAGGGGCCAACGTCCTGACTTTC.

This clonotype appeared a few times. J is TRBJ2-1 and V is TRBV20-1; a weak D match, TRBD2 (6 bases). The CDR3 length is 12 residues. V was cut by 3 bases and J by 8 bases, with 11 bases left in between. The V gene's germline CDR1 is DFQATT and CDR2 SNEGSKA (reference sequence). CDR3 residues: CSARDYLYEQFF. As DNA, the CDR3 is TGCAGTGCTAGGGACTACCTGTATGAGCAGTTCTTC.

The rearrangement links TRBV5-1 to TRBJ2-5; 7 positions agree with TRBD2. Germline V gene sequence: CDR1 SGHRS, CDR2 YFSETQ. This CDR3 region has 14 residues. With V trimmed by 0 bases and J by 4 bases, 3 bases remained unmatched. Here the CDR3 DNA reads TGCGCCAGCAGCTTGGTTAGGGAGGGAGAGACCCAGTACTTC. Translation: CASSLVREGETQYF.

This clonotype was picked up many times. The chain is built from TRBV20-1 and TRBJ1-2; 10 bases agree with TRBD1. The CDR3 runs 14 residues. The J segment lost 2 bases and the V segment lost 5 bases, leaving 5 bases of the junction unmatched. Germline CDR1 is DFQATT and CDR2 is SNEGSKA (reference sequence). The CDR3 bases are TGCAGTGCTCCGGGACAGGGGACGAACTATGGCTACACCTTC. Protein product: CSAPGQGTNYGYTF.

V gene TRBV20-1 combines with J gene TRBJ1-6, with TRBD1 as a possible D gene (6 bases). The germline gives CDR1 DFQATT, CDR2 SNEGSKA (reference sequence). The length of the CDR3 is 14 residues. Trimming took off 6 bases at V and 9 bases at J, with 18 bases between the two ends. In DNA form, the CDR3 reads TGCAGTGCCGCGGCGGGACATGGAGGTTCACCCCTCCACTTT. Translation gives CSAAAGHGGSPLHF.

J is TRBJ2-1 and V is TRBV7-9; the match to TRBD2 covers 9 bases. V shed 3 bases and J 7 bases; nucleotides not matched to a gene: 4. The CDR3 loop spans 14 amino acids. In germline, CDR1 is SEHNR, CDR2 FQNEAQ (reference sequence). CDR3 DNA sequence: TGTGCCAGCAGCTTCCTAGCGGGATGGAATGAGCAGTTCTTC. It translates to CASSFLAGWNEQFF.

The V call is TRBV4-2, the J call TRBJ1-1; 11 bases map to TRBD1. Germline CDR1 LGHNA, CDR2 YNFKEQ. Trimming took 4 bases from V and 6 from J; bases not matched to a gene: 4. CDR3 size: 14 residues. CDR3 nucleotide sequence: TGTGCCAGCAGCCCGGGACAGGGGGTTTCTGAAGCTTTCTTT. This encodes CASSPGQGVSEAFF.

This clonotype was observed a handful of times. The chain has TRBV4-2 and TRBJ2-1, with D possibly matching TRBD2 (6 bases). This CDR3 is built from 17 residues. Between the trimmed V and J ends, which lost 3 bases and 1 base, there was a span of 16 bases. Germline-derived CDR1 and CDR2 are LGHNA and YNFKEQ. The CDR3 coding sequence is TGTGCCAGCAGCCACCAGTCTAGCGTTCAATCCTACAATGAGCAGTTCTTC. Its protein product is CASSHQSSVQSYNEQFF.

This clonotype was seen only a few times. The V gene is TRBV7-8, the J gene TRBJ2-1; 9 bases align to TRBD2. Germline lookup yields CDR1 SGHVS and CDR2 FQNEAQ. V gave up 5 bases and J gave up 2 bases; unmatched junction bases: 4. The CDR3 totals 15 residues. Here the CDR3 DNA reads TGTGCCAGCAGCCCTGGACTAGCGACCTACAATGAGCAGTTCTTC. This codes for CASSPGLATYNEQFF.

The genes are TRBV3-1 and TRBJ1-1; no clear D. V lost 4 bases and J 6 bases, leaving 12 bases between the germline ends. CDR1 is LGHDT, CDR2 YNNKEL, per germline (reference sequence). The CDR3 length is 13 residues. CDR3 in amino acids: CASSLREGSEAFF. CDR3 coding DNA: TGTGCCAGCAGCCTCCGAGAGGGTTCTGAAGCTTTCTTT.